The rows below give T cell receptor beta chains drawn from one sample of a study of blood T cell repertoires in COVID-19. Generated by immunoSEQ multiplex PCR, the TCRdb table keeps only in-frame clones and is missing some. This table has about 140,000 clones, 90% appearing once. The source material was peripheral blood. All receptors derive from a woman older than 75 with acute or convalescent COVID-19. Each CDR3 is given with its conserved first and last residue. Fields, in order: V gene, D gene, clone size, J gene, CDR3 DNA, CDR3 protein. The D gene is left open where the match is weak. Rows may omit the clone size; those that give it use once, few, many or a size class.

TRBV4-2	.	.	TRBJ1-2	TGTGCCAGCAGCCATCCTACCTCCCGCTCCTATGGCTACACCTTC	CASSHPTSRSYGYTF
TRBV5-4	TRBD1	.	TRBJ1-2	TGTGCCAGCAGCCAGCAATTAGGGGGCAGGTTTCATGGCTACACCTTC	CASSQQLGGRFHGYTF
TRBV9	TRBD1	.	TRBJ2-3	TGTGCCAGCAGCGTAGTAGACAGGGAAACAGATACGCAGTATTTT	CASSVVDRETDTQYF
TRBV18	.	.	TRBJ2-5	TGTGCCAGCTCACCACTACAGGGCCAAGGGGAGACCCAGTACTTC	CASSPLQGQGETQYF
TRBV28	.	.	TRBJ1-2	TGTGCCAGCAGTTTATCCACCGGGATGATTTCCTATGGCTACACCTTC	CASSLSTGMISYGYTF
TRBV6-5	.	.	TRBJ2-1	TGTGCCAGCAGTTCCCCGGGACTTAAATACAATGAGCAGTTCTTC	CASSSPGLKYNEQFF
TRBV6-6	TRBD1	.	TRBJ1-1	TGTGCCAGCACCGGGGGGCAGGGGGCGCAGAACACTGAAGCTTTCTTT	CASTGGQGAQNTEAFF
TRBV10-3	TRBD2	.	TRBJ2-1	TGTGCCATCAACCCAACTTCTTCTCTAGCGGGGGACTACAATGAGCAGTTCTTC	CAINPTSSLAGDYNEQFF
TRBV5-4	.	.	TRBJ2-3	TGTGCCAGCAGTATGGCGGAGGGCGCCGATACGCAGTATTTT	CASSMAEGADTQYF
TRBV2	.	.	TRBJ1-1	TGTGCCAGCAGTGAAGCGGGGCTGGGAGCTTTCTTT	CASSEAGLGAFF
TRBV19	TRBD1	.	TRBJ1-1	TGTGCCAGTAGACCTAGGGACAGCGTGTTTAACACTGAAGCTTTCTTT	CASRPRDSVFNTEAFF
TRBV3-1/TRBV3-2	TRBD1	.	TRBJ1-5	TGTGCCAGCAGCCGGACAGGTGATCAGCCCCAGCATTTT	CASSRTGDQPQHF
TRBV27	TRBD1	.	TRBJ1-1	TGTGCCAGCAGGGACAGGGTGAACACTGAAGCTTTCTTT	CASRDRVNTEAFF
TRBV11-1	.	.	TRBJ1-6	TGTGCCAGCAGCTTTAGAAATTCACCCCTCCACTTT	CASSFRNSPLHF
TRBV7-9	TRBD1	.	TRBJ1-3	TGTGCCAGCAGCTTAGCCTTCGGGGACAGGCTGACCATATATTTT	CASSLAFGDRLTIYF
TRBV24-1	TRBD1	.	TRBJ2-5	TGTGCCACCAGCCGAACAGGGGAAGGGGAGACCCAGTACTTC	CATSRTGEGETQYF
TRBV11-2	TRBD1	.	TRBJ2-5	TGTGCCAGCAGCCATGGGTGGCCGGGACAGGGGCCATTTGAGACCCAGTACTTC	CASSHGWPGQGPFETQYF
TRBV18	TRBD1	.	TRBJ1-5	TGTGCCAGCTCACCACCGGGACAGGAGTCTCATCAGCCCCAGCATTTT	CASSPPGQESHQPQHF
TRBV7-3	TRBD1	.	TRBJ2-3	TGTGCCAGCAGCCTGGACAGGGCTGGAGATACGCAGTATTTT	CASSLDRAGDTQYF
TRBV30	.	few	TRBJ1-1	TGTGCCTGGAGTGTAATGGCCCACACTGAAGCTTTCTTT	CAWSVMAHTEAFF
TRBV6-6	TRBD1	.	TRBJ1-5	TGTGCCAGCACCGAGGGACAGGGGGTTCAGCCCCAGCATTTT	CASTEGQGVQPQHF
TRBV7-9	TRBD1	.	TRBJ1-2	TGTGCCAGCAGCGAACTCCGGGACAGGGGGAATGGCTACACCTTC	CASSELRDRGNGYTF
TRBV29-1	TRBD2	.	TRBJ2-4	TGCAGCGTAAACGGGGGGGCCGAATACATTCAGTACTTC	CSVNGGAEYIQYF
TRBV19	.	.	TRBJ1-2	TGTGCCAGTAGTATCCGGGGGGAACAGGGCTACACCTTC	CASSIRGEQGYTF
TRBV6-6	.	.	TRBJ1-2	TGTGCCAGCAGTTACCAGGGGCGGACTAACTATGGCTACACCTTC	CASSYQGRTNYGYTF
TRBV7-3	TRBD1	.	TRBJ2-2	TGTGCCAGCAGCTTACTGCTGACAGGGGGCCCCACCGGGGAGCTGTTTTTT	CASSLLLTGGPTGELFF
TRBV10-1	TRBD1	.	TRBJ1-4	TGCGCCAGCAGTGACCCCGATTACCGGGACAGCGGTTTTCAGAATGAAAAACTGTTTTTT	CASSDPDYRDSGFQNEKLFF
TRBV30	.	.	TRBJ1-1	TGTGCCTGGAAGGGGATGAACACTGAAGCTTTCTTT	CAWKGMNTEAFF
TRBV18	.	.	TRBJ1-5	TGTGCCAGCTCACCACAGGGGAATAGCAATCAGCCCCAGCATTTT	CASSPQGNSNQPQHF
TRBV7-2	.	.	TRBJ2-7	TGTGCCAGCAGCTTAAGGAGTGAAGCGACTCTAGACTACGAGCAGTACTTC	CASSLRSEATLDYEQYF
TRBV9	TRBD1	.	TRBJ1-2	TGTGCCAGCAGCCAGGGACAGAACTATGGCTACACCTTC	CASSQGQNYGYTF
TRBV24-1	.	once	TRBJ2-2	TGTGCCACCAGTGCTACAGGGTCCGGGGAGCTGTTTTTT	CATSATGSGELFF
TRBV5-1	.	.	TRBJ1-5	TGCGCCAGCAGCTTCGGAGGGGCCGATCAGCCCCAGCATTTT	CASSFGGADQPQHF
TRBV5-1	.	.	TRBJ2-1	TGCGCCAGCAAGGAAGGTAACGGGGGCTACAATGAGCAGTTCTTC	CASKEGNGGYNEQFF
TRBV30	.	.	TRBJ1-2	TGTGCCTGGAGCGAAGCGGGGGGCTTCTATGGCTACACCTTC	CAWSEAGGFYGYTF
TRBV7-2	TRBD1	once	TRBJ1-6	TGTGCCAGCAAATTAGGGGACAGCAATTCGGCCCTCCACTTT	CASKLGDSNSALHF
TRBV14	TRBD1	.	TRBJ1-4	TGTGCCAGCAGCCAGTATACAGGGGGAGCGAATGAAAAACTGTTTTTT	CASSQYTGGANEKLFF
TRBV25-1	.	.	TRBJ2-5	TGTGCCAGCAGTGCGCGGGGAAAAGAGACCCAGTACTTC	CASSARGKETQYF
TRBV9	.	.	TRBJ1-6	TGTGCCAGCAGCGTAGAGGGGAGGGTAGGTTCACCCCTCCACTTT	CASSVEGRVGSPLHF
TRBV5-6	.	.	TRBJ1-5	TGTGCCAGCAGCTTATCCGGGGTGAGGCCCCAGCATTTT	CASSLSGVRPQHF
TRBV5-4	TRBD1	.	TRBJ2-5	TGTGCCAGCAGCTTTACAGGGGCGAGAGAGACCCAGTACTTC	CASSFTGARETQYF
TRBV30	.	.	TRBJ1-5	TGTGCCTGGAGTGCCCGAGGGAGCAATCAGCCCCAGCATTTT	CAWSARGSNQPQHF
TRBV5-1	.	.	TRBJ2-2	TGCGCCAGCAGCTTGATTCTAGGGAGCACCGGGGAGCTGTTTTTT	CASSLILGSTGELFF
TRBV6-5	.	.	TRBJ1-3	TGTGCCAGCAGAGATATAGGGGTCTCTGGAAACACCATATATTTT	CASRDIGVSGNTIYF
TRBV6-5	TRBD1	once	TRBJ1-2	TGTGCCAGCCTTACCCCAAGACAGGGCCGCTATGGCTACACCTTC	CASLTPRQGRYGYTF
TRBV2	TRBD1	.	TRBJ2-7	TGTGCCAGCAGCCTGGACAGGTCAGCCTACGAGCAGTACTTC	CASSLDRSAYEQYF
TRBV19	.	few	TRBJ1-2	TGTGCCAGTAGTCCTGGGGCGCGAGGCTACACCTTC	CASSPGARGYTF
TRBV11-2	TRBD2	.	TRBJ2-1	TGTGCCAGCAGCTCCGGGGGGGCGGAGCAGTTCTTC	CASSSGGAEQFF
TRBV5-1	.	.	TRBJ1-2	TGCGCCAGCAGCGCCGCCCGCGGAAATAGCGGCTACACCTTC	CASSAARGNSGYTF